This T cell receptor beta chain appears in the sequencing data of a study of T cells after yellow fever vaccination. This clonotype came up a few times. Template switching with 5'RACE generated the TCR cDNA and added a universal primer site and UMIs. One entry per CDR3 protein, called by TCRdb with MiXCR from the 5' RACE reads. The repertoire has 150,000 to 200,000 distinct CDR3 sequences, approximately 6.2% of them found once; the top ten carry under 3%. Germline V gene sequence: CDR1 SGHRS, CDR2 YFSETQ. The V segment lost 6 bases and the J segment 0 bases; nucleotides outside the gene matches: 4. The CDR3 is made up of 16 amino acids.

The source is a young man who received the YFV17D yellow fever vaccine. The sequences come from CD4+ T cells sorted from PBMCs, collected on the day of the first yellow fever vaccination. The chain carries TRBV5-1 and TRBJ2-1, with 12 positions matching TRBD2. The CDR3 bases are TGCGCCAGCAAAACTAGCGGGGGGTCCTCCTACAATGAGCAGTTCTTC. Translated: CASKTSGGSSYNEQFF. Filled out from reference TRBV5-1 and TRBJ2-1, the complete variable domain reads KAGVTQTPRYLIKTRGQQVTLSCSPISGHRSVSWYQQTPGQGLQFLFEYFSETQRNKGNFPGRFSGRQFSNSRSEMNVSTLELGDSALYLCASKTSGGSSYNEQFFGPGTRLTVL.